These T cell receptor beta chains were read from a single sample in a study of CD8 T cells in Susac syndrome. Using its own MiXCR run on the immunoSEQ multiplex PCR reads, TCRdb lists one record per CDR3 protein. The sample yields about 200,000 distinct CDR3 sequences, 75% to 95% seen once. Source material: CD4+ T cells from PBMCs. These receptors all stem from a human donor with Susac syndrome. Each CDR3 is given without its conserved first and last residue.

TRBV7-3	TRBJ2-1	ASSSRTSGGSYNEQF
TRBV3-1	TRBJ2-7	ASSLLAGDHEQY
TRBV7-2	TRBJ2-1	ASSFRTSGRNEQF
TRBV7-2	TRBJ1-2	ASSPFAVNYGYT
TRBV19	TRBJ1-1	ASSASWNTEAF
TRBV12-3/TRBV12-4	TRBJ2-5	ASSPRGFGSGGAFQETQY
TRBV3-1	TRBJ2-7	ASSQEPDRGLHEQY
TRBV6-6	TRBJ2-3	ASSIPRVGGTDTQY
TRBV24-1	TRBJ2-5	ATSDSIPGQGAETQY
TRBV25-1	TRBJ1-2	ASSELTGEYGYT
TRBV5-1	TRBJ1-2	ASSLQQGAGGYT
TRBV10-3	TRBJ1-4	AISPGGGTNEKLF
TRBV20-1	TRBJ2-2	SARDRSSGRRRTGELF
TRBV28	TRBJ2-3	ASNFRADTQY
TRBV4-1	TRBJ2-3	ASSRLPGVTDTQY
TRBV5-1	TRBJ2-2	ASSPRQGRASGELF
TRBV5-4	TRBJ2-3	ASSPGGTSGGSTDTQY
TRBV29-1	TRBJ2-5	SVGGPKDRGETQY
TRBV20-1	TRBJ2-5	SARPHRGYQETQY
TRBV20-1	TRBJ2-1	SAIGLAGYNEQF
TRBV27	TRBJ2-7	ASSETGGSREY
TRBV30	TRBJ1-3	AWSVKVTGNTIY
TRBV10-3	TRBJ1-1	AISDPRTGGAGTEAF
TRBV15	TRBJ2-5	ATSREKNQETQY
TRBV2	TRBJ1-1	ASSTRDRGRAF
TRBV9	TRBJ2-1	ASSVEGTRGFSEQF
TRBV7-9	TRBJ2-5	ASSGWTGGETQY
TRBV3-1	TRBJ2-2	ASSQDTGVTGELF
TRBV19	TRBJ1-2	ASSTPRTGRGTFLGYT
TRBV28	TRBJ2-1	ASSIRDQKEF
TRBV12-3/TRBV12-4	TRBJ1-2	ASSPPRGGRIRAYGYT
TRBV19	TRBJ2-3	ASSGGLSTDTQY
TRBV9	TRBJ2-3	ASSVRGLDTDTQY
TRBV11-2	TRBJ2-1	ASSSRTSGNNEQF
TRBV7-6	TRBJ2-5	ASSRAVETQY
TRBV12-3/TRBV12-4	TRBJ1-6	ASSSYNSPLH
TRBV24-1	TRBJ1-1	ATTAGGRNTEAF
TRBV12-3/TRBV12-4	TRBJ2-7	ASSPMAGGGYEQY
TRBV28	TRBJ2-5	ASSLDSGETQY